These T cell receptor beta chains were read from a single sample in a study of cytomegalovirus exposure and HLA in healthy donors. Produced via immunoSEQ multiplex PCR; TCRdb's table is partial and in-frame only. This sample has under 200,000 clones; roughly 74% occur once, and the top ten carry more than 4%. Sequenced input: PBMCs. These receptors were obtained from a male donor in good health and CMV-seronegative. CDR3s include the opening cysteine and the closing phenylalanine or tryptophan. The D gene is left open where the match is weak. The size field is filled for only some rows; it gives once, few, many or a size class.

>-|TRBV27|TRBJ1-4|-
TGTGCCAGCAGTTTATCAGCGGGACGGTATGAAAAACTGTTTTTT
CASSLSAGRYEKLFF
>-|TRBV9|TRBJ1-2|TRBD1
TGTGCCAGCAGCCCAATTCACACAGGGGATGGGTATGGCTACACCTTC
CASSPIHTGDGYGYTF
>-|TRBV19|TRBJ2-7|TRBD1
TGTGCCAGTAGTCCAACAGGGGTCGAGCAGTACTTC
CASSPTGVEQYF
>-|TRBV5-4|TRBJ2-5|TRBD2
TGTGCCAGCAGCCCTAGGGGAGGGGCAGAGACCCAGTACTTC
CASSPRGGAETQYF
>-|TRBV9|TRBJ2-3|TRBD2
TGTGCCAGCAGCTCTGCGGGGGTGCAGTATTTT
CASSSAGVQYF
>-|TRBV27|TRBJ2-1|TRBD2
TGTGCCAGCAGAAAAAATAGCGGGGTTATCGATGAGCAGTTCTTC
CASRKNSGVIDEQFF
>-|TRBV13|TRBJ1-2|-
TGTGCCAGCAGCTTAGGCCTAACAGGGAACTATGGCTACACCTTC
CASSLGLTGNYGYTF
>few|TRBV6-5|TRBJ2-3|TRBD1
TGTGCCAGCAGTTATCGGGACAGAGATACGCAGTATTTT
CASSYRDRDTQYF
>-|TRBV5-1|TRBJ1-1|TRBD1
TGCGCCAGCAGCTCGGGCACAGGGGGCCCTAGGTACGGCACTGAAGCTTTCTTT
CASSSGTGGPRYGTEAFF
>-|TRBV7-9|TRBJ2-5|TRBD2
TGTTCCAGCAGCTCCTCTTCTAGCGGGGAGACCCAGTACTTC
CSSSSSSSGETQYF
>-|TRBV6-5|TRBJ1-4|-
TGTGCCAGCAGGGCTCGGGGGACGGGCCTGTTTTTT
CASRARGTGLFF
>-|TRBV14|TRBJ2-2|TRBD2
TGTGCCAGCAGCCCCGGGACAGATTTGAGCGGGAGGGCCTGGCCCGGGGAGCTGTTTTTT
CASSPGTDLSGRAWPGELFF
>-|TRBV27|TRBJ2-7|TRBD2
TGTGCCAGCAGTTTACGGACTAGCGACTACGAGCAGTACTTC
CASSLRTSDYEQYF
>-|TRBV4-1|TRBJ1-5|-
TGCGCCAGCAGCCAAGACCCCACGGTTGATAGCAATCAGCCCCAGCATTTT
CASSQDPTVDSNQPQHF
>-|TRBV13|TRBJ2-2|TRBD2
TGTGCCAGCAGTCCTAGCGGGGACCTACTCGGGGAGCTGTTTTTT
CASSPSGDLLGELFF
>-|TRBV7-9|TRBJ2-5|-
TGTGCCAGCAGCTTAGTCAGAGAGACCCAGTACTTC
CASSLVRETQYF
>-|TRBV4-2|TRBJ2-7|TRBD2
TGTGCCAGCAGCCAAGGGATTTTTAGCGGGTCCTACGAGCAGTACTTC
CASSQGIFSGSYEQYF
>-|TRBV6-1|TRBJ2-7|-
TGTGCCAGCAGTGGGCGGATTGCCGATATTAGCTCCTACGAGCAGTACTTC
CASSGRIADISSYEQYF
>-|TRBV7-9|TRBJ2-1|TRBD2
TGTTCCAGCAGCGTATCTCTAGCGGGAGGGCCTAAGGATGAGCAGTTCTTC
CSSSVSLAGGPKDEQFF
>-|TRBV6-4|TRBJ2-3|TRBD2
TGTGCCAGCAGTAGCGGGGACACAGATACGCAGTATTTT
CASSSGDTDTQYF
>-|TRBV30|TRBJ2-5|TRBD1
TGTGCCTGGACCTCCCCAAGGGGGCGCGGGGAGACCCAGTACTTC
CAWTSPRGRGETQYF
>few|TRBV5-8|TRBJ2-1|TRBD2
TGTGCCAGCAGCTTGGACGGACTAGCGGTCAATGAGCAGTTCTTC
CASSLDGLAVNEQFF
>few|TRBV9|TRBJ2-2|-
TGTGCCAGCAGCGTAGAACAAACAGGAACGAACACCGGGGAGCTGTTTTTT
CASSVEQTGTNTGELFF
>few|TRBV6-4|TRBJ2-2|-
TGTGCCAGCAGTGACAGGGGGAACACCGGGGAGCTGTTTTTT
CASSDRGNTGELFF
>-|TRBV6-1|TRBJ2-5|-
TGTGCCAGCACATGGGCAGGGTCGGGGGAAGAGACCCAGTACTTC
CASTWAGSGEETQYF
>few|TRBV10-3|TRBJ2-7|-
TGTGCCATCAGCAGCTCCGGGGTTGGCGAGCAGTACTTC
CAISSSGVGEQYF
>few|TRBV7-3|TRBJ2-1|-
TGTGCCAGCAGCTTAAACGCGGGCGAGCAGTTCTTC
CASSLNAGEQFF
>-|TRBV11-3|TRBJ2-2|-
TGTGCCAGCAGCTTAGGCGGTGGGAACACCGGGGAGCTGTTTTTT
CASSLGGGNTGELFF
>-|TRBV5-1|TRBJ1-5|-
TGCGCCAGCAGCTTGGGCGGAATAAGCAATCAGCCCCAGCATTTT
CASSLGGISNQPQHF
>-|TRBV19|TRBJ2-1|-
TGTGCCAGTAGAATAACAGGGAATGAGCAGTTCTTC
CASRITGNEQFF
>-|TRBV28|TRBJ2-7|TRBD2
TGTGCCAGCAGTTTTCGGGAGGGGACTAGCGGGGAGGGGCTCTACGAGCAGTACTTC
CASSFREGTSGEGLYEQYF
>-|TRBV27|TRBJ1-5|TRBD1
TGTGCCAGCAGTACGACAGGGTCCCATCAGCCCCAGCATTTT
CASSTTGSHQPQHF
>-|TRBV9|TRBJ2-2|-
TGTGCCAGCAGCTCCCCGGGGGGCTCGGTCGGGGAGCTGTTTTTT
CASSSPGGSVGELFF
>few|TRBV21-1|TRBJ2-1|-
TGTGCCAGCAGCAAAGTAGAAGACTTCATAGTCTATGAGCAGTTCTTC
CASSKVEDFIVYEQFF
>few|TRBV20-1|TRBJ2-5|-
TGCAGTGCTATAGAGGGGCCTACCCAGTACTTC
CSAIEGPTQYF
>-|TRBV19|TRBJ1-2|TRBD1
TGTGCCAGTAGTAAAATGCCGGGACAGGGGGACTCTGGCTACACCTTC
CASSKMPGQGDSGYTF
>-|TRBV28|TRBJ2-5|TRBD2
TGTGCCAGCACCCGAGCGGGAGTGGAGACCCAGTACTTC
CASTRAGVETQYF
>-|TRBV6-4|TRBJ2-3|-
TGTGCCAGCTATAGGGGAATTCTAGCGGATACGCAGTATTTT
CASYRGILADTQYF
>-|TRBV6-5|TRBJ1-1|-
TGTGCCAGCACCTCAGGGCGTCGGAACACTGAAGCTTTCTTT
CASTSGRRNTEAFF
>few|TRBV18|TRBJ1-2|TRBD1
TGTGCCAGCTCACCGGGACAGGCTAACTATGGCTACACCTTC
CASSPGQANYGYTF
>-|TRBV18|TRBJ2-1|TRBD1
TGTGCCAGCTCACCACAGGGGGCTGAGTACAATGAGCAGTTCTTC
CASSPQGAEYNEQFF
>-|TRBV30|TRBJ1-1|-
TGTGCCTGGAGTGTAAGCGGTGTCACTTTCTTT
CAWSVSGVTFF
>-|TRBV15|TRBJ1-2|TRBD1
TGTGCCACCAGCAGAGAAACTGGGACAGGGGGCGCCTATGGCTACACCTTC
CATSRETGTGGAYGYTF
>-|TRBV19|TRBJ2-4|TRBD2
TGTGCCAGTAGTGTCACTAGCGGGGGGGCTTCCCGAAACATTCAGTACTTC
CASSVTSGGASRNIQYF
>-|TRBV6-5|TRBJ1-3|-
TGTGCCAGCTGGGGGGGCTCTGGAAACACCATATATTTT
CASWGGSGNTIYF
>-|TRBV5-1|TRBJ2-1|TRBD1
TGCGCCAGCAGCCAGGGGGCCATCAACAATGAGCAGTTCTTC
CASSQGAINNEQFF
>-|TRBV7-2|TRBJ2-7|TRBD2
TGTGCCAGCAGCCCCCCCGCGGGAGGGAAAAACGAGCAGTACTTC
CASSPPAGGKNEQYF
>-|TRBV7-3|TRBJ2-2|TRBD1
TGTGCCAGCAGTTTGGACAGGGTACCCGGGGAGCTGTTTTTT
CASSLDRVPGELFF
>once|TRBV29-1|TRBJ2-7|TRBD1
TGCAGCGTTGGGATGCCGGGGCAGGGGGCCGGTGAGCAGTACTTC
CSVGMPGQGAGEQYF
>-|TRBV11-2|TRBJ1-4|-
TGTGCCAGCAGCTTAGGGCAAAAACTGTTTTTT
CASSLGQKLFF
>-|TRBV7-2|TRBJ2-1|-
TGTGCCAGCATTAAAGGGGTGGGGCAGTACAATGAGCAGTTCTTC
CASIKGVGQYNEQFF
>-|TRBV2|TRBJ1-2|TRBD1
TGTGCCAGCAGAGCCAGGGACAGTACGAATGGCTACACCTTC
CASRARDSTNGYTF
>-|TRBV4-1|TRBJ1-2|-
TGCGCCAGCAGCCAAGGTACTAATGGCTACACCTTC
CASSQGTNGYTF
>-|TRBV4-1|TRBJ2-2|-
TGCGCCAGCAGCCAACCCTCGGGACTTTGGGACACCGGGGAGCTGTTTTTT
CASSQPSGLWDTGELFF
>-|TRBV7-9|TRBJ2-5|TRBD2
TGTGCCAGCAGCCCGGGACGGACGGGGGGTAGGGAGACCCAGTACTTC
CASSPGRTGGRETQYF
>few|TRBV11-2|TRBJ2-7|TRBD2
TGTGCCAGCAGCTTTGGGGGGGGTTCCTACGAGCAGTACTTC
CASSFGGGSYEQYF
>once|TRBV28|TRBJ2-3|-
TGTGCCAGTACTACGGTCCCAGATACGCAGTATTTT
CASTTVPDTQYF